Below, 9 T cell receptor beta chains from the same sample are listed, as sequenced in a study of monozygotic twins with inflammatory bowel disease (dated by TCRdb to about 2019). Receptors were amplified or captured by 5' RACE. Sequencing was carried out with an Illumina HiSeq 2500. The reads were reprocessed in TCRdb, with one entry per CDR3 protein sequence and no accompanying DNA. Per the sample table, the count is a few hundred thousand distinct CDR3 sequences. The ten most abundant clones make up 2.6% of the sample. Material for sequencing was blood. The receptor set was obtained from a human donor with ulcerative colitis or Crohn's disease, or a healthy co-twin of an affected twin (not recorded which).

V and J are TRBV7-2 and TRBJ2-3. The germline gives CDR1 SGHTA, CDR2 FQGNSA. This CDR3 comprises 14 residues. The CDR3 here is CASSPLPDTDTQYF.

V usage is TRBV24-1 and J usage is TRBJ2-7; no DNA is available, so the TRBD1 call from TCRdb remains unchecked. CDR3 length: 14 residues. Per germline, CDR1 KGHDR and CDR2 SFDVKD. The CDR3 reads CATAQGGASYEQYF.

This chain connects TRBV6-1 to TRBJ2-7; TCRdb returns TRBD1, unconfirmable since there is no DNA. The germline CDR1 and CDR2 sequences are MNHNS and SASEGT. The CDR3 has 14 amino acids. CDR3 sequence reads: CASSEWGGPYEQYF.

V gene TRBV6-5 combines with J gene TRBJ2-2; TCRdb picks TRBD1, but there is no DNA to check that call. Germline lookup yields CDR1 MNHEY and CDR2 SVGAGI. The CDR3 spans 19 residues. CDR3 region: CASSSRGDDRGVWTGELFF.

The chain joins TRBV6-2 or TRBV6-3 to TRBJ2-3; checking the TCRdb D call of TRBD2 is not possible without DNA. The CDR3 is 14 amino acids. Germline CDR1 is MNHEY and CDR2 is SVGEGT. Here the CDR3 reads CASVRGGALDTQYF.

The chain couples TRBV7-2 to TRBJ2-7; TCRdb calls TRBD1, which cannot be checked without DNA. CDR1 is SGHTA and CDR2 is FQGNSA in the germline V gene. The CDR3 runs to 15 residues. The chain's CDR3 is CASSLAGRVMYEQYF.

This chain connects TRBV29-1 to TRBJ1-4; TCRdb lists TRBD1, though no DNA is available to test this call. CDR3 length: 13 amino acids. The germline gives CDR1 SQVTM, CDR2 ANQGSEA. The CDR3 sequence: CSAMDRFNEKLFF. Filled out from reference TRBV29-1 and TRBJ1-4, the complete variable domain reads SAVISQKPSRDICQRGTSLTIQCQVDSQVTMMFWYRQQPGQSLTLIATANQGSEATYESGFVIDKFPISRPNLTFSTLTVSNMSPEDSSIYLCSAMDRFNEKLFFGSGTQLSVL.

CDR3 loop: CASSYGSGGRETQYF. The V and J genes are TRBV6-5 and TRBJ2-5; no DNA is available, so the TRBD1 call from TCRdb remains unchecked. CDR1 and CDR2 (germline): MNHEY, SVGAGI. This CDR3 contains 15 residues.

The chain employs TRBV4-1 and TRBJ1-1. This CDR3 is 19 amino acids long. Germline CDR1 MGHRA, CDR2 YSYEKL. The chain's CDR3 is CASSQDISLASLRNTEAFF.